Included here is one T cell receptor beta chain sequence, with context. The target antigen is unknown. Trimming cost V 3 bases and J 4 bases; bases outside gene matches: 5. The CDR3 consists of 15 residues. From germline, CDR1 is SGDLS and CDR2 YYNGEE. The data were taken from a study of radiotherapy plus CTLA-4 blockade in lung cancer. General study points: Reported findings show early blood T cell clone dynamics, with interferon-beta, best predicted response. In blood, after radiotherapy plus ipilimumab, tumor-derived TCR clones expanded.

Assay: immunoSEQ multiplex PCR; the TCRdb copy retains only in-frame clones and omits some. The table includes 50,000 to 60,000 clones, roughly 80% detected once. Chemo-refractory metastatic non-small-cell lung cancer patients received focal radiation with ipilimumab CTLA-4 blockade. This chain connects TRBV9 to TRBJ1-1, with 11 bases matching TRBD1. This clonotype originated in a human donor with non-small cell lung cancer who had a complete response to radiotherapy plus ipilimumab. This sample comprised peripheral blood, obtained from a patient treated with radiotherapy plus ipilimumab. CDR3 sequence: CASSATGTGGTEAFF. CDR3 nucleotides: TGTGCCAGCAGCGCCACCGGGACAGGGGGCACTGAAGCTTTCTTT.